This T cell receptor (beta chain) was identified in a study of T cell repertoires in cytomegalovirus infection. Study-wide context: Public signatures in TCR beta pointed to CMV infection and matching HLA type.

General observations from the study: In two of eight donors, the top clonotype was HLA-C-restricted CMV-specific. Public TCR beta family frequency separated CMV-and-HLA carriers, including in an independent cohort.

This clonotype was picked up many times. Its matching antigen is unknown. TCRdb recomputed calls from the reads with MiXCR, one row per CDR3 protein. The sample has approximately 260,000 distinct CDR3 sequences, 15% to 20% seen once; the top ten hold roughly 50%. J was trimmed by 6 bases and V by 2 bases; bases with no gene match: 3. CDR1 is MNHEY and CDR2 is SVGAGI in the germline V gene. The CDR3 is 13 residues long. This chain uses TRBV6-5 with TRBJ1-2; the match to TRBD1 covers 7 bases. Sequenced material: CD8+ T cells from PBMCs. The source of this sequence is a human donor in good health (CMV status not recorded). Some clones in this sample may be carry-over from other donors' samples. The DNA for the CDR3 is TGTGCCAGCAGTTACGGGGGGACAGATGGCTACACCTTC. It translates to CASSYGGTDGYTF.